This TCR beta chain was sequenced in a study of patients and donors after allogeneic stem cell transplantation. The junction had 7 bases not matched to a gene; V was cut back by 0 bases and J by 4 bases. The CDR3 covers 16 residues. The germline V gene has CDR1 SGHDT and CDR2 YYEEEE. TCRdb used MiXCR to reprocess the RT-PCR reads, holding one entry per CDR3 protein. Counted here are more than 75,000 distinct CDR3 sequences, around 5% occurring once; the ten biggest clones make up roughly 2.5%. The sequence derives from a human donor who was either an allogeneic HSCT recipient or a stem cell or donor lymphocyte infusion donor (not recorded which). It is not recorded whose cells these are; they may come from a transplant donor. Sequenced input: blood, either unsorted or a sorted T cell fraction (not recorded which). The chain carries TRBV5-6 and TRBJ2-5, with 9 nucleotides matching TRBD2. Here the CDR3 DNA reads TGTGCCAGCAGCTTGGACCGCGGGGGGGCTGGAGAGACCCAGTACTTC. Amino acids: CASSLDRGGAGETQYF.